Described below is a single T cell receptor (beta chain) sequence and its context. Original data processing: Reference gene primers were amplified, and this amplification served to estimate nucleated cell counts. Profiling relied on immunoSEQ multiplex PCR, and the TCRdb table lists in-frame clones only, not all of them. The V and J calls and clone size come from that table; D and trimming were worked out from the DNA. Of roughly 300,000 clones detected, more than 85% appear once; the ten largest clones hold around 20%. The data are from a study of blood T cell repertoires in COVID-19. For the study at large: T cells, B-cell-depleted T cells, or PBMCs supplied cDNA or gDNA.

Looked up from germline, CDR1 is SGDLS and CDR2 is YYNGEE. The CDR3 is made up of 15 amino acids. V shed 2 bases and J shed 6 bases, with 14 bases lying between them. Recovered participants had two consecutive negative NP/OP PCR tests, healthcare professional clearance, or symptom resolution. The sample comprised PBMCs or T cells enriched from blood (not recorded which). The sequence derives from a woman aged 25 to 39 who had recovered from COVID-19. The V and J genes are TRBV9 and TRBJ2-2; weak D call: TRBD1 (6 bases). The DNA for the CDR3 is TGTGCCAGCAGCGTGTGGCAGGGGCTTGCCGGGGAGCTGTTTTTT. Its translation is CASSVWQGLAGELFF.